These 9 T cell receptor beta chains came from one sample sequenced in a study of T cells after yellow fever vaccination. TCRdb independently ran MiXCR on the 5' RACE reads; one entry per CDR3 protein. The sample has 200,000 or so distinct CDR3 sequences; roughly 6.2% are singletons. The specimen comprised CD4+ T cells sorted from PBMCs, sampled on the day of the yellow fever booster vaccination. The source is a man in his thirties or forties who received the YFV17D yellow fever vaccine.

This clonotype was found many times. The chain couples TRBV5-6 to TRBJ1-1; D gene ambiguous. Germline values: CDR1 SGHDT, CDR2 YYEEEE. The V end was cut by 2 bases, the J end by 5 bases, with 7 bases between. The CDR3 extends over 12 amino acids. The CDR3 region has the DNA TGTGCCAGCAGCTTTGGGCGGACTGAAGCTTTCTTT. This sequence encodes CASSFGRTEAFF.

This clonotype was found a few times. The rearrangement uses TRBV20-1 and TRBJ2-5; tentatively, D is TRBD1 or TRBD2 (5 bases each). The CDR3 contains 12 residues. Germline CDR1 reads DFQATT; CDR2 reads SNEGSKA (reference sequence). Trimming took 3 bases from V and 5 from J, leaving 10 bases between them. The chain's CDR3 is CSASSREETQYF. In nucleotides, the CDR3 is TGCAGTGCTAGTAGCAGGGAGGAGACCCAGTACTTC.

This clonotype was seen at least ten times. V and J are TRBV12-3 or TRBV12-4 and TRBJ2-7; TRBD2 matches 14 bases. This CDR3 spans 15 amino acids. Trimming took 6 bases from V and 5 from J; bases not matched to a gene: 6. CDR3 sequence (DNA): TGTGCCAGCAGGCCACCGGGACTAGCGGGAGACGAGCAGTACTTC. This codes for CASRPPGLAGDEQYF.

The gene calls are TRBV11-2 and TRBJ2-3; 14 bases agree with TRBD2. In germline, CDR1 is SGHAT, CDR2 FQNNGV. After removal of 5 bases from V and 1 base from J, the junction contained 8 bases not matched to a gene. This CDR3 is built from 18 residues. Here the CDR3 reads CASSEPPGLAGGTDTQYF. CDR3 DNA: TGTGCCAGCAGCGAACCTCCGGGACTAGCGGGAGGCACAGATACGCAGTATTTT.

This clonotype appeared a few times. V is TRBV5-4 and J is TRBJ2-5, with TRBD2 matching over 10 bases. CDR3 length: 15 amino acids. The V and J ends lost 5 bases and 5 bases, in that order; junction bases with no gene match: 9. Germline CDR1 and CDR2: SGHNT and YYREEE (reference sequence). The CDR3 DNA reads TGTGCCAGCAGTTCCCCAGCGGGAGGGGGGGAGACCCAGTACTTC. Protein: CASSSPAGGGETQYF. Full variable domain (remainder filled in from reference TRBV5-4 and TRBJ2-5): ETGVTQSPTHLIKTRGQQVTLRCSSQSGHNTVSWYQQALGQGPQFIFQYYREEENGRGNFPPRFSGLQFPNYSSELNVNALELDDSALYLCASSSPAGGGETQYFGPGTRLLVL.

This clonotype was observed many times. The rearrangement links TRBV7-2 to TRBJ2-5; possibly TRBD1 for D (6 bases). This CDR3 spans 13 amino acids. V lost 3 bases and J 5 bases, leaving 10 bases between the germline ends. From germline, CDR1 is SGHTA and CDR2 FQGNSA. The CDR3 loop reads CASSFTGRETQYF. As DNA, the CDR3 is TGTGCCAGCAGCTTTACAGGGCGGGAGACCCAGTACTTC.

This clonotype was seen a handful of times. The V and J genes are TRBV6-2 or TRBV6-3 and TRBJ2-1; D might be TRBD2 (6 bases). The CDR3 sequence is 14 residues long. Trimming stripped 10 bases from V and 7 bases from J, with 20 bases between. Germline loops: CDR1 MNHEY, CDR2 SVGEGT. The CDR3 spells CATRPLKGGNEQFF. The CDR3 bases are TGTGCCACACGACCATTGAAGGGAGGAAATGAGCAGTTCTTC.

As for this clonotype: A read error may be the cause here, since a much bigger clone is one base away. V is TRBV20-1 and J is TRBJ1-6, with D possibly being TRBD1 (6 bases). Trimming took 4 bases from V and 9 from J, leaving 13 bases between them. This CDR3 has 13 amino acids. Germline V gives CDR1 DFQATT, CDR2 SNEGSKA (reference sequence). As DNA, the CDR3 is TGCAGTGCTATAAATCAGGGGACTTCACCCCTCCACTTT. Translated: CSAINQGTSPLHF.

The sample holds many counts of this clonotype. The chain uses TRBV4-2 and TRBJ2-1; unclear D gene. CDR3 length: 15 residues. Trimming left V 4 bases short and J 7 bases short, with 17 bases between. Germline values: CDR1 LGHNA, CDR2 YNFKEQ. CDR3 region: CASSRYRQAENEQFF. DNA for the CDR3: TGTGCCAGCAGCCGATACCGGCAGGCTGAGAATGAGCAGTTCTTC.